The clone carrying this T cell receptor (beta chain) came up once. Naivety among CD8 cells was defined by CD45RO negativity and positive CCR7 selection, thereby excluding terminally differentiated effector memory CD45RA+ cells. The assay was immunoSEQ multiplex PCR, and TCRdb's table has in-frame clones only and misses some. The sample lists about 800,000 clones, about 96% occurring once. The germline gives CDR1 MDHEN, CDR2 SYDVKM. Trimming shortened V by 2 bases and J by 5 bases, and 7 bases separated the two germline ends. The CDR3 sequence is 12 residues long. This specimen belongs to a study of shared clonotypes between healthy human individuals.

This sequence was found in a young man in good health. The sample comprised naive CD8+ T cells sorted from blood. The chain uses TRBV28 and TRBJ2-7; D remains unclear. Here the CDR3 DNA reads TGTGCCAGCAGTTTAAATGGGAACGAGCAGTACTTC. Translating gives CASSLNGNEQYF.